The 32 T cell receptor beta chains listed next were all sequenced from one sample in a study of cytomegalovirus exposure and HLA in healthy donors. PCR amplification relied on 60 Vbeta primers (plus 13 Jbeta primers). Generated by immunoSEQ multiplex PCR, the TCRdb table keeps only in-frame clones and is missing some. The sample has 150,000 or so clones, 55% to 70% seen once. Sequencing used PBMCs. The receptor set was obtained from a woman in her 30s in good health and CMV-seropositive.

DNA of the CDR3: TGTGCCAGCAGCCAAGAGAGAGCGGACTATGGCTACACCTTC. This gives the protein CASSQERADYGYTF. This chain uses TRBV4-2 with TRBJ1-2; D not certain. Between the trimmed V and J ends, which lost 0 bases and 3 bases, there was a span of 8 bases. CDR1 LGHNA and CDR2 YNFKEQ come from the germline V gene. This CDR3 has 14 residues.

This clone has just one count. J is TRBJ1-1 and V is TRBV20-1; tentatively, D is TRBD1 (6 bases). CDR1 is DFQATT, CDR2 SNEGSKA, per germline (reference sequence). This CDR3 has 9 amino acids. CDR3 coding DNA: TGCAGCCAGGGGCGGGGGGCTTTCTTT. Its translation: CSQGRGAFF.

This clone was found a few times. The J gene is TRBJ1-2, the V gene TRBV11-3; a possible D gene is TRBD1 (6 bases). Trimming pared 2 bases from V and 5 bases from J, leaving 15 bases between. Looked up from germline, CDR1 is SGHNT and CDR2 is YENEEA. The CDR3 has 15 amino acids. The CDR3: CASSLSWAGEYGYTF. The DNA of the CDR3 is TGTGCCAGCAGCTTATCTTGGGCAGGGGAATATGGCTACACCTTC.

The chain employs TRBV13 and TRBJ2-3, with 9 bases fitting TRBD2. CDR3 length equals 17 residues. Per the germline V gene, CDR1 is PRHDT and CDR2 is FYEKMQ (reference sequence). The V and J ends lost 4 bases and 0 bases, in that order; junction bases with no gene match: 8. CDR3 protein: CASSSRGLAGSTDTQYF. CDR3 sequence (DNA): TGTGCCAGCAGCTCCAGGGGACTAGCAGGTAGCACAGATACGCAGTATTTT.

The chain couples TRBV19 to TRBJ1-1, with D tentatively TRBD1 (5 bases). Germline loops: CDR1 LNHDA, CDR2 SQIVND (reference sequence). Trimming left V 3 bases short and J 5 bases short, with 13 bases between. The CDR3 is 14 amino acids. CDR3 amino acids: CASSIGGEGTEAFF. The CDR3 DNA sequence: TGTGCCAGTAGTATCGGGGGAGAGGGGACTGAAGCTTTCTTT.

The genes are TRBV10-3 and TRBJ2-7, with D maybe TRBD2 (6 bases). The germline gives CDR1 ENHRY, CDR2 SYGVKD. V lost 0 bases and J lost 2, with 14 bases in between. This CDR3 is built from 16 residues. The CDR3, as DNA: TGTGCCATCAGTGAGTCACAGGCGGGGCGAACCTACGAGCAGTACTTC. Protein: CAISESQAGRTYEQYF.

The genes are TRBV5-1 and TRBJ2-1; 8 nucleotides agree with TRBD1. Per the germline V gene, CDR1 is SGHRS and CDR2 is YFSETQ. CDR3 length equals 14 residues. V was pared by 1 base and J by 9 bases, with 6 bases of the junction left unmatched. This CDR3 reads CASSLQDRAGEQFF. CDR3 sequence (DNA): TGCGCCAGCAGCTTGCAGGACAGGGCAGGTGAGCAGTTCTTC.

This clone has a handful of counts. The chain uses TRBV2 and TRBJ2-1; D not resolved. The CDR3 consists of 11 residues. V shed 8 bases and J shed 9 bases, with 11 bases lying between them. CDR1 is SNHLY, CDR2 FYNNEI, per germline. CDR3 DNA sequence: TGTGCCAGCGAGGTCCGAGTTGAGCAGTTCTTC. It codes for CASEVRVEQFF.

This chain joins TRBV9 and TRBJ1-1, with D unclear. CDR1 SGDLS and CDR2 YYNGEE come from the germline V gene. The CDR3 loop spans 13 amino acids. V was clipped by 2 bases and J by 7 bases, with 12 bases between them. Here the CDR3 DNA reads TGTGCCAGCAGCGTCGGCGGCGCTGATGAAGCTTTCTTT. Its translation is CASSVGGADEAFF.

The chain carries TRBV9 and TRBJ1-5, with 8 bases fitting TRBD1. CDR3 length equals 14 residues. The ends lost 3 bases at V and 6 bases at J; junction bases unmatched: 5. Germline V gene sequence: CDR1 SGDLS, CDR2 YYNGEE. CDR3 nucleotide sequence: TGTGCCAGCAGCGCTACAGGGGGTGGTCAGCCCCAGCATTTT. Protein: CASSATGGGQPQHF.

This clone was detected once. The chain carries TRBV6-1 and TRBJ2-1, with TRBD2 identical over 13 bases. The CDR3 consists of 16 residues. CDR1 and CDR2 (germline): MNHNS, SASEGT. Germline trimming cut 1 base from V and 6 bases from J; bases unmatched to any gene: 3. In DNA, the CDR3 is TGTGCCAGCAGTGAAGAACTAGCGGGGGGGATCAATGAGCAGTTCTTC. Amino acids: CASSEELAGGINEQFF.

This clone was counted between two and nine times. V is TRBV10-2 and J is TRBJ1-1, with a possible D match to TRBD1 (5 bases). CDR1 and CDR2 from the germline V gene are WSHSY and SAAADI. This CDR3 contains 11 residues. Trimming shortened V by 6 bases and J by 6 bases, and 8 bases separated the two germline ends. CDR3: CASRGGAEAFF. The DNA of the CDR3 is TGCGCCAGCAGGGGAGGGGCTGAAGCTTTCTTT.

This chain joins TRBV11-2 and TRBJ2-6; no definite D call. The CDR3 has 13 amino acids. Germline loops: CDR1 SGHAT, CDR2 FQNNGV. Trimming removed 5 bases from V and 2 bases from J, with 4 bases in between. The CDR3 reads CASSRAGANVLTF. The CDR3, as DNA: TGTGCCAGCAGCCGAGCTGGGGCCAACGTCCTGACTTTC.

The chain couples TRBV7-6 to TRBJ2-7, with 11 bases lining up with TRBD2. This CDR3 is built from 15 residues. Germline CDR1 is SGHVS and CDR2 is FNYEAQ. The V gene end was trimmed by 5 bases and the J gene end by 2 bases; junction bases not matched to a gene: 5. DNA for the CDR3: TGTGCCAGCAGCCCCGGGACTAGCGGAGCCTACGAGCAGTACTTC. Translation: CASSPGTSGAYEQYF.

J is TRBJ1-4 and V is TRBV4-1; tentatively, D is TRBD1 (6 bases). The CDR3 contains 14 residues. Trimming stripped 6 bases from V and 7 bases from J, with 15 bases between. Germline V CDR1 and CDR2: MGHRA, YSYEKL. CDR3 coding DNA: TGCGCCAGCAGTTCCCTTGGGGGCGGTGAAAAACTGTTTTTT. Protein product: CASSSLGGGEKLFF.

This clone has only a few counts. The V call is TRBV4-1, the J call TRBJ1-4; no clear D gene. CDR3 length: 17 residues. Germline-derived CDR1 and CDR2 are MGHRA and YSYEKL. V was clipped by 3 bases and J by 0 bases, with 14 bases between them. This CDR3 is CASSHTPPRATNEKLFF. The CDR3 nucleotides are TGCGCCAGCAGCCACACCCCTCCTAGAGCAACTAATGAAAAACTGTTTTTT.

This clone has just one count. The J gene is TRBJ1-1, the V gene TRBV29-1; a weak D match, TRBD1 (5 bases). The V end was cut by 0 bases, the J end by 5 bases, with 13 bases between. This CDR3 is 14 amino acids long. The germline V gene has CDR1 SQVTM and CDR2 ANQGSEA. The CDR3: CSVEDLGGRTEAFF. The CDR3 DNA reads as TGCAGCGTTGAAGATCTTGGGGGGAGGACTGAAGCTTTCTTT.

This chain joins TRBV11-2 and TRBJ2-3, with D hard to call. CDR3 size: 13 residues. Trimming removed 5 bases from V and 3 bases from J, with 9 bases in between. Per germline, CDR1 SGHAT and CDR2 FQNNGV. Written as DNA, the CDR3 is TGTGCCAGCAGCCCGCAGACTACAGATACGCAGTATTTT. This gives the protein CASSPQTTDTQYF.

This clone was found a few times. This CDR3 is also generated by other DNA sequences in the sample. CDR3 sequence: CASSLTGGTEAFF. The CDR3, as DNA: TGTGCCAGCAGCTTAACCGGGGGCACTGAAGCTTTCTTT. The rearrangement joins TRBV11-3 to TRBJ1-1, with a weak D call TRBD1 (5 bases). The length of the CDR3 is 13 residues. The V gene's germline CDR1 is SGHNT and CDR2 YENEEA. Trimming took 2 bases from V and 4 from J, leaving 8 bases between them.

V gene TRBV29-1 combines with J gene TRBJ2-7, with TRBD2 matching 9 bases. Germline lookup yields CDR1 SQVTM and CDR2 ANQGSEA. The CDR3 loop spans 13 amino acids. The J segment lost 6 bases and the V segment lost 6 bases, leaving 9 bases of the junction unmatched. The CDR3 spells CSVTRTSASEQYF. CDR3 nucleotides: TGCAGCGTGACCCGGACTAGCGCATCCGAGCAGTACTTC.

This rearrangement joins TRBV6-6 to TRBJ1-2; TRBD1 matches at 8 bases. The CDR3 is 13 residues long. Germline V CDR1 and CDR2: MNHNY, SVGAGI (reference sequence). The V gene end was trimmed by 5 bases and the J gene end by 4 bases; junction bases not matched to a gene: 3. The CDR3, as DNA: TGTGCCAGCAGTCGACAGGGGAGCTATGGCTACACCTTC. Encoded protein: CASSRQGSYGYTF.

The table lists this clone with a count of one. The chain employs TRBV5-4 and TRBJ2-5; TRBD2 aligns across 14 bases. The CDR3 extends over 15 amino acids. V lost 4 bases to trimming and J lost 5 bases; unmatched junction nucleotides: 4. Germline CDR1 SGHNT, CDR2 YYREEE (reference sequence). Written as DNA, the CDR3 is TGTGCCAGCAGCACCGGACTAGCGGGAGGCGAGACCCAGTACTTC. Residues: CASSTGLAGGETQYF.

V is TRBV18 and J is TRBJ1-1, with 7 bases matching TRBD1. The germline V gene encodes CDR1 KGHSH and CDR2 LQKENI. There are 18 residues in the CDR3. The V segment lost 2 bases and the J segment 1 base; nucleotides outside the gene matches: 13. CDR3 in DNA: TGTGCCAGCTCACCATTCTTAGGAGGGGGCGGAGGGAACACTGAAGCTTTCTTT. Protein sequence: CASSPFLGGGGGNTEAFF.

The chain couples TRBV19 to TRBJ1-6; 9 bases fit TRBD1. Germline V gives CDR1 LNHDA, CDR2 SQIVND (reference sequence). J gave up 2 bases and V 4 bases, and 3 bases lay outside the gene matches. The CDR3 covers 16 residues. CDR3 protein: CASSNTGGTYNSPLHF. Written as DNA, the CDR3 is TGTGCCAGTAGTAATACAGGGGGCACCTATAATTCACCCCTCCACTTT.

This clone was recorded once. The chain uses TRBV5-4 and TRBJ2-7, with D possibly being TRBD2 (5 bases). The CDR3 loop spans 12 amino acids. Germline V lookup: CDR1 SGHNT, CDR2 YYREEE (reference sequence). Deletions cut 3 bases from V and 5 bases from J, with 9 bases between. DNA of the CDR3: TGTGCCAGCAGCTCCCTAGCCCACGAGCAGTACTTC. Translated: CASSSLAHEQYF.

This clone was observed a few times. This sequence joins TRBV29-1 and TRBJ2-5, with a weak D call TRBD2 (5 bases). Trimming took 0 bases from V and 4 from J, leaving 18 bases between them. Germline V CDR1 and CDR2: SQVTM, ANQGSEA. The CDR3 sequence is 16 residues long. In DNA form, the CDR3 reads TGCAGCGTTGAAGAGGGGTTAGCGATTCCCTCAGAGACCCAGTACTTC. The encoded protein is CSVEEGLAIPSETQYF. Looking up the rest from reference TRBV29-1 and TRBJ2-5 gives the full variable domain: SAVISQKPSRDICQRGTSLTIQCQVDSQVTMMFWYRQQPGQSLTLIATANQGSEATYESGFVIDKFPISRPNLTFSTLTVSNMSPEDSSIYLCSVEEGLAIPSETQYFGPGTRLLVL.

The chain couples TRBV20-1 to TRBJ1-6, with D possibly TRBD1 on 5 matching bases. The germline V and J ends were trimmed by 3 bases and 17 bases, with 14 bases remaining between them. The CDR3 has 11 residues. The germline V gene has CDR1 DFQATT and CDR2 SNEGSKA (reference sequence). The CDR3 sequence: CSASGGTQVHF. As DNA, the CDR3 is TGCAGTGCTAGCGGGGGGACCCAAGTCCACTTT.

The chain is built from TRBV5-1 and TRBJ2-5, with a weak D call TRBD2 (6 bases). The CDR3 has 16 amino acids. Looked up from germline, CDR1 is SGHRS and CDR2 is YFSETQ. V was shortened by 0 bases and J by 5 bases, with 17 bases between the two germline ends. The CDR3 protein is CASSLVGGLVGETQYF. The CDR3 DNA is TGCGCCAGCAGCTTGGTCGGGGGTCTTGTGGGGGAGACCCAGTACTTC.

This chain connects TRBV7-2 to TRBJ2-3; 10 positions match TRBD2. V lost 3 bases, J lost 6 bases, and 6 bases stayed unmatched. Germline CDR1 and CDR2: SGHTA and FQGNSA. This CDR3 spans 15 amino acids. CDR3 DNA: TGTGCCAGCAGCTTCAAGCGGGGGGGGGCGGATACGCAGTATTTT. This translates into CASSFKRGGADTQYF.

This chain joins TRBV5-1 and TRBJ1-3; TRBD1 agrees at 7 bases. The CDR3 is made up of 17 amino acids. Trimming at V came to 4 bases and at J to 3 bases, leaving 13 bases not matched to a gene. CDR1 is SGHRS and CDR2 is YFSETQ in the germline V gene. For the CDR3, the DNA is TGCGCCAGCAGCCCAGACTCGGGACAGTTTTTTGGAAACACCATATATTTT. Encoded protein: CASSPDSGQFFGNTIYF.

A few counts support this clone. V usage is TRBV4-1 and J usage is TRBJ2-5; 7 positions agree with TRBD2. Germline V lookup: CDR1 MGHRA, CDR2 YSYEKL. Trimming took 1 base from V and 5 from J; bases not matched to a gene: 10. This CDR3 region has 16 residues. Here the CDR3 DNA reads TGCGCCAGCAGCCAAGGGCGTGGGGGGGGTTTGGAGACCCAGTACTTC. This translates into CASSQGRGGGLETQYF.

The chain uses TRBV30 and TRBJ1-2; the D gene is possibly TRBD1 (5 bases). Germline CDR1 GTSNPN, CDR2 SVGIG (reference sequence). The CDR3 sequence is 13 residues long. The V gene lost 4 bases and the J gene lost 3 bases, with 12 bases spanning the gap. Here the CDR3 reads CAWIPLTDYGYTF. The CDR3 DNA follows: TGTGCCTGGATCCCGCTGACAGACTATGGCTACACCTTC. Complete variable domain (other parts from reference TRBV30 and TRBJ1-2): SQTIHQWPATLVQPVGSPLSLECTVEGTSNPNLYWYRQAAGRGLQLLFYSVGIGQISSEVPQNLSASRPQDRQFILSSKKLLLSDSGFYLCAWIPLTDYGYTFGSGTRLTVV.